Listed here are 17 T cell receptor beta chains from one sample, sequenced in a study of blood T cell repertoires in COVID-19. The data were produced by immunoSEQ multiplex PCR, yet TCRdb's version contains in-frame clones alone and is incomplete. The table has hundreds of thousands of clones, around 88% seen once; the top ten hold approximately 7%. Sequencing was carried out using peripheral blood. The receptors shown here come from a woman between 25 and 40 years old who had recovered from COVID-19.

This sequence joins TRBV28 and TRBJ1-5; a possible D gene is TRBD1 (6 bases). V was clipped by 1 base and J by 1 base, with 8 bases between them. CDR1 and CDR2 (germline): MDHEN, SYDVKM. The CDR3 runs to 15 residues. CDR3 sequence (DNA): TGTGCCAGCAGTTTATTTAGGGGGAGCAATCAGCCCCAGCATTTT. Encoded protein: CASSLFRGSNQPQHF.

The chain uses TRBV27 and TRBJ2-7; TRBD1 is a possible D gene (6 bases). The germline V gene has CDR1 MNHEY and CDR2 SMNVEV (reference sequence). Trimming took off 2 bases at V and 5 bases at J, with 16 bases between the two ends. This CDR3 is 15 amino acids long. CDR3 DNA: TGTGCCAGCAGTTTAGGTTCTGCAGGGGCCAACGAGCAGTACTTC. It codes for CASSLGSAGANEQYF.

This clone has a handful of counts. This chain joins TRBV10-3 and TRBJ1-6, with 9 positions matching TRBD1. The germline CDR1 and CDR2 sequences are ENHRY and SYGVKD. This CDR3 is 15 amino acids long. V was clipped by 3 bases and J by 8 bases; unmatched bases: 5. The CDR3 DNA sequence: TGTGCCATCAGTGACCCACAGGGGGCGGATTCACCCCTCCACTTT. As protein: CAISDPQGADSPLHF.

This rearrangement joins TRBV9 to TRBJ1-5, with D possibly TRBD1 on 6 matching bases. Deletions cut 4 bases from V and 4 bases from J, with 9 bases between. The CDR3 totals 13 residues. Germline CDR1 reads SGDLS; CDR2 reads YYNGEE. CDR3 sequence (DNA): TGTGCCAGCAGCCTACAGGGTAATCAGCCCCAGCATTTT. Translation: CASSLQGNQPQHF.

The chain combines TRBV9 with TRBJ1-2, with D possibly matching TRBD1 (5 bases). Germline CDR1 SGDLS, CDR2 YYNGEE. The CDR3 extends over 12 amino acids. Trimming took 4 bases from V and 6 from J, leaving 10 bases between them. The CDR3 DNA reads as TGTGCCAGCAGCTTAGGCAGGGATGGCTACACCTTC. This codes for CASSLGRDGYTF. Drawing the rest from reference TRBV9 and TRBJ1-2, the complete variable domain is DSGVTQTPKHLITATGQRVTLRCSPRSGDLSVYWYQQSLDQGLQFLIQYYNGEERAKGNILERFSAQQFPDLHSELNLSSLELGDSALYFCASSLGRDGYTFGSGTRLTVV.

The rearrangement uses TRBV3-1 (or the pseudogene TRBV3-2) and TRBJ1-5, with 9 bases aligning to TRBD1. The CDR3 totals 14 residues. Germline V gives CDR1 LGHDT, CDR2 YNNKEL (reference sequence). V shed 4 bases, J shed 6 bases, and the junction held 4 bases outside the gene matches. The CDR3 is CASSLGQGIQPQHF. CDR3 in DNA: TGTGCCAGCAGCCTTGGACAGGGGATTCAGCCCCAGCATTTT.

This chain links TRBV5-1 with TRBJ1-1; 8 bases match TRBD1. The J segment lost 1 base and the V segment lost 0 bases, leaving 5 bases of the junction unmatched. CDR3 length: 16 amino acids. CDR1 SGHRS and CDR2 YFSETQ come from the germline V gene. The CDR3, as DNA: TGCGCCAGCAGCTTGGTTCCAGGGGGCACGAACACTGAAGCTTTCTTT. This codes for CASSLVPGGTNTEAFF.

In this sample, this clone turned up once. The chain joins TRBV28 to TRBJ2-3; the match to TRBD1 covers 10 bases. The length of the CDR3 is 16 residues. Germline CDR1 is MDHEN and CDR2 is SYDVKM. V lost 7 bases and J lost 5; bases outside the gene matches: 12. The CDR3 coding sequence is TGTGCCAGCACCGAAAGTGGGACAGGGGTGAAAGATACGCAGTATTTT. Its translation: CASTESGTGVKDTQYF.

CDR3 DNA: TGTGCCAGCAGCTTAGGGGGGGGTTCATCCCAGCATTTT. Protein product: CASSLGGGSSQHF. V and J are TRBV13 and TRBJ1-5, with a possible D match to TRBD1 (5 bases). The CDR3 loop spans 13 amino acids. Germline loops: CDR1 PRHDT, CDR2 FYEKMQ (reference sequence). V gave up 0 bases and J gave up 11 bases, with 11 bases separating them.

The table lists this clone with a count of one. The rearrangement joins TRBV7-3 to TRBJ2-3; D gene ambiguous. Germline values: CDR1 SGHTA, CDR2 FQGTGA. This CDR3 region has 13 residues. Trimming took 3 bases from V and 3 from J, leaving 7 bases between them. CDR3 DNA: TGTGCCAGCAGCTTCACAATTACAGATACGCAGTATTTT. Translating gives CASSFTITDTQYF.

The V gene is TRBV2, the J gene TRBJ1-2; 7 nucleotides match TRBD1. The CDR3 is 15 residues long. Germline CDR1 reads SNHLY; CDR2 reads FYNNEI. The junction had 5 bases not matched to a gene; V was cut back by 3 bases and J by 1 base. The chain's CDR3 is CASSDMYRGNYGYTF. The CDR3 DNA sequence: TGTGCCAGCAGTGATATGTACAGGGGTAACTATGGCTACACCTTC.

The gene calls are TRBV7-8 and TRBJ1-1; D not certain. CDR1 is SGHVS and CDR2 is FQNEAQ in the germline V gene. Trimming removed 1 base from V and 1 base from J, with 10 bases in between. The CDR3 contains 15 residues. The CDR3 region is CASSLVPPRNTEAFF. The DNA for the CDR3 is TGTGCCAGCAGCTTAGTTCCCCCCAGGAACACTGAAGCTTTCTTT. The variable domain in full, completed from reference TRBV7-8 and TRBJ1-1, reads GAGVSQSPRYKVAKRGQDVALRCDPISGHVSLFWYQQALGQGPEFLTYFQNEAQLDKSGLPSDRFFAERPEGSVSTLKIQRTQQEDSAVYLCASSLVPPRNTEAFFGQGTRLTVV.

As concerns this clone: Other DNA variants within this sample encode the same CDR3. This chain uses TRBV4-3 with TRBJ2-5; TRBD2 agrees at 14 bases. Germline CDR1 and CDR2: LGHNA and YSLEER. The CDR3 contains 17 residues. Trimming cost V 0 bases and J 4 bases; bases outside gene matches: 4. The CDR3, as DNA: TGCGCCAGCAGCCAAGAAGGGACTAGCGGGGGCCGAGAGACCCAGTACTTC. Protein product: CASSQEGTSGGRETQYF.

This rearrangement joins TRBV5-5 to TRBJ1-2, with D hard to call. Trimming shortened V by 0 bases and J by 8 bases, and 17 bases separated the two germline ends. Germline CDR1 reads SGHKS; CDR2 reads YYEKEE (reference sequence). The CDR3 contains 15 residues. CDR3 nucleotide sequence: TGTGCCAGCAGCTTGGCGTCGACTATCTATGGCGGCTACACCTTC. Its translation: CASSLASTIYGGYTF. Variable domain in full (rest from reference TRBV5-5 and TRBJ1-2): DAGVTQSPTHLIKTRGQQVTLRCSPISGHKSVSWYQQVLGQGPQFIFQYYEKEERGRGNFPDRFSARQFPNYSSELNVNALLLGDSALYLCASSLASTIYGGYTFGSGTRLTVV.

Written as DNA, the CDR3 is TGTGCCAGCAGCTATCGGGGGGGACTAGACAATGAGCAGTTCTTC. Protein product: CASSYRGGLDNEQFF. The rearrangement joins TRBV9 to TRBJ2-1; TRBD2 matches at 8 bases. Losses at the gene ends were 4 bases for V and 5 bases for J; bases not matched to a gene: 8. Germline values: CDR1 SGDLS, CDR2 YYNGEE. CDR3 length: 15 amino acids. Full variable domain (missing parts from reference TRBV9 and TRBJ2-1): DSGVTQTPKHLITATGQRVTLRCSPRSGDLSVYWYQQSLDQGLQFLIQYYNGEERAKGNILERFSAQQFPDLHSELNLSSLELGDSALYFCASSYRGGLDNEQFFGPGTRLTVL.

Comment on this clone: At one boundary the junction diverges from the germline segment, which might be a read error. This chain links TRBV7-2 with TRBJ2-3, with 8 bases matching TRBD1. The V gene's germline CDR1 is SGHTA and CDR2 FQGNSA. This CDR3 comprises 10 residues. The CDR3 spells CASSQDREGF. The CDR3 bases are TGTGCCAGCAGCCAGGACAGGGAAGGGTTT. The full variable domain, its missing parts supplied by reference TRBV7-2 and TRBJ2-3, is GAGVSQSPSNKVTEKGKDVELRCDPISGHTALYWYRQSLGQGLEFLIYFQGNSAPDKSGLPSDRFSAERTGGSVSTLTIQRTQQEDSAVYLCASSQDREGFGPGTRLTVL.

V gene TRBV2 combines with J gene TRBJ1-1; a possible D gene is TRBD1 (5 bases). CDR1 is SNHLY and CDR2 is FYNNEI in the germline V gene. Trimming left V 6 bases short and J 2 bases short, with 10 bases between. This CDR3 is built from 13 residues. The CDR3 bases are TGTGCCAGCAGGAGCGACAGTAACACTGAAGCTTTCTTT. Encoded protein: CASRSDSNTEAFF.